The rows below give T cell receptor beta chains drawn from one sample of a study of neoadjuvant anti-PD-1 for oral cavity cancer. Assay: immunoSEQ multiplex PCR; the TCRdb copy retains only in-frame clones and omits some. Of tens of thousands of clones in the sample, around four fifths were seen once. The sample here was PBMCs, taken before nivolumab (anti-PD-1) treatment. These receptors were obtained from a person aged 35 to 85 with oral cavity squamous cell carcinoma. Both conserved end residues are part of each CDR3. The order of the fields is J gene, D gene, clone size, V gene, CDR3 protein, CDR3 DNA. D genes are given only for firm matches. Clone size is shown for a subset of rows, as once, few, many or a class of expanded clone.

J: TRBJ1-3
D: -
size: -
V: TRBV7-8
CDR3: CASSSFGNTIYF
DNA: TGTGCCAGCAGCTCCTTTGGAAACACCATATATTTT

J: TRBJ1-6
D: -
size: -
V: TRBV6-4
CDR3: CASSDSGNSPLHF
DNA: TGTGCCAGCAGTGACTCAGGGAACTCACCCCTCCACTTT

J: TRBJ2-7
D: TRBD2
size: -
V: TRBV7-2
CDR3: CASSLETSGRAYEQYF
DNA: TGTGCCAGCAGCTTAGAGACTAGCGGGAGAGCTTACGAGCAGTACTTC

J: TRBJ1-1
D: -
size: -
V: TRBV27
CDR3: CASTRLGAGTEAFF
DNA: TGTGCCAGCACCCGGTTGGGGGCCGGCACTGAAGCTTTCTTT

J: TRBJ2-3
D: -
size: -
V: TRBV9
CDR3: CASSLTTGIQADTQYF
DNA: TGTGCCAGCAGCCTAACTACAGGGATCCAAGCAGATACGCAGTATTTT

J: TRBJ2-3
D: -
size: -
V: TRBV5-4
CDR3: CASSLVRTTDTQYF
DNA: TGTGCCAGCAGCTTGGTCCGGACCACAGATACGCAGTATTTT

J: TRBJ1-6
D: -
size: -
V: TRBV28
CDR3: CASRASGTDHSPLHF
DNA: TGTGCCAGCAGGGCATCCGGGACTGACCATTCACCCCTCCACTTT

J: TRBJ1-2
D: TRBD1
size: -
V: TRBV28
CDR3: CASSAPLGTGGTYGYTF
DNA: TGTGCCAGCAGTGCCCCTCTCGGGACAGGGGGCACCTATGGCTACACCTTC

J: TRBJ2-3
D: -
size: -
V: TRBV5-1
CDR3: CASSLSGGSTDTQYF
DNA: TGCGCCAGCAGCTTGTCGGGCGGGAGCACAGATACGCAGTATTTT

J: TRBJ2-3
D: -
size: few
V: TRBV5-1
CDR3: CASSDLSTDTQYF
DNA: TGCGCCAGCAGCGATCTTAGCACAGATACGCAGTATTTT

J: TRBJ2-3
D: -
size: -
V: TRBV7-6
CDR3: CASSHYRGADLSRAGDDTQYF
DNA: TGTGCCAGCAGCCATTATAGGGGGGCGGACCTAAGTCGGGCAGGAGATGATACGCAGTATTTT

J: TRBJ2-1
D: TRBD2
size: -
V: TRBV7-3
CDR3: CASSPAGGFNEQFF
DNA: TGTGCCAGCAGTCCAGCGGGAGGGTTTAATGAGCAGTTCTTC

J: TRBJ1-6
D: -
size: -
V: TRBV4-2
CDR3: CASSQDRGRVGSPLHF
DNA: TGTGCCAGCAGCCAAGATCGTGGCAGGGTAGGTTCACCCCTCCACTTT

J: TRBJ1-5
D: -
size: -
V: TRBV28
CDR3: CASSLMGDGQPQHF
DNA: TGTGCCAGCAGTTTGATGGGGGATGGGCAGCCCCAGCATTTT

J: TRBJ2-1
D: -
size: -
V: TRBV5-1
CDR3: CASSLISRAGEQFF
DNA: TGCGCCAGCAGCTTAATATCGCGCGCGGGTGAGCAGTTCTTC

J: TRBJ1-1
D: TRBD1
size: -
V: TRBV6-6
CDR3: CASKGTEMNTEAFF
DNA: TGTGCCAGCAAGGGGACAGAAATGAACACTGAAGCTTTCTTT

J: TRBJ2-7
D: TRBD2
size: -
V: TRBV18
CDR3: CASSTLAGDRHEQYF
DNA: TGTGCCAGCTCTACTCTAGCGGGAGATCGCCACGAGCAGTACTTC

J: TRBJ1-4
D: -
size: -
V: TRBV4-2
CDR3: CASSQVLATTNEKLFF
DNA: TGTGCCAGCAGCCAAGTTTTAGCCACAACTAATGAAAAACTGTTTTTT

J: TRBJ1-5
D: -
size: -
V: TRBV7-8
CDR3: CASSLGSRPNNQPQHF
DNA: TGTGCCAGCAGCTTAGGTAGTAGACCGAATAATCAGCCCCAGCATTTT

J: TRBJ2-1
D: TRBD2
size: -
V: TRBV5-1
CDR3: CASSTTSGSINEQFF
DNA: TGCGCCAGCAGCACTACTAGCGGGAGTATCAATGAGCAGTTCTTC

J: TRBJ2-1
D: TRBD1
size: once
V: TRBV7-8
CDR3: CASSRDRGLYEQFF
DNA: TGTGCCAGCAGTAGGGACAGGGGGTTGTATGAGCAGTTCTTC

J: TRBJ1-1
D: TRBD1
size: -
V: TRBV7-8
CDR3: CASSLRGQYTEAFF
DNA: TGTGCCAGCAGCTTAAGGGGACAGTACACTGAAGCTTTCTTT

J: TRBJ2-2
D: -
size: few
V: TRBV27
CDR3: CASSSYAGELFF
DNA: TGTGCCAGCAGTTCCTACGCCGGGGAGCTGTTTTTT

J: TRBJ2-7
D: TRBD1
size: -
V: TRBV5-1
CDR3: CASTKRAGGNYEQYF
DNA: TGCGCCAGCACAAAGCGGGCAGGGGGCAATTACGAGCAGTACTTC

J: TRBJ1-2
D: TRBD1
size: -
V: TRBV29-1
CDR3: CSVHGTSTGGRNYGYTF
DNA: TGCAGCGTCCACGGAACCTCGACAGGGGGCAGGAACTATGGCTACACCTTC

J: TRBJ2-3
D: -
size: -
V: TRBV9
CDR3: CASSVAGLDTDTQYF
DNA: TGTGCCAGCAGCGTAGCTGGGCTGGACACAGATACGCAGTATTTT

J: TRBJ1-3
D: TRBD1
size: -
V: TRBV4-1
CDR3: CASSQDTDRGQSSGNTIYF
DNA: TGCGCCAGCAGCCAAGATACGGACAGGGGGCAGAGCTCTGGAAACACCATATATTTT

J: TRBJ1-1
D: TRBD1
size: -
V: TRBV7-2
CDR3: CASSGTGVTEAFF
DNA: TGTGCCAGCAGCGGGACAGGGGTAACTGAAGCTTTCTTT

J: TRBJ2-7
D: -
size: -
V: TRBV27
CDR3: CASSLLGSSGEQYF
DNA: TGTGCCAGCAGTTTACTCGGGAGCAGTGGAGAGCAGTACTTC

J: TRBJ1-2
D: TRBD1
size: -
V: TRBV10-3
CDR3: CAISGGQKYAGYTF
DNA: TGTGCCATCAGTGGGGGACAGAAATATGCTGGCTACACCTTC

J: TRBJ1-5
D: -
size: -
V: TRBV6-4
CDR3: CASSDSCRNRENQPQHF
DNA: TGTGCCAGCAGTGACTCATGCCGGAACAGGGAAAATCAGCCCCAGCATTTT